This TCR beta chain was captured by sequencing in a study of low-dose radiotherapy and immunotherapy resistance in tumors. Study overall: Participants in Cohort 1 were administered 0.5 Gy per fraction at 2-week intervals, to a cumulative dose of 6.5 Gy. Every two weeks, one day ahead of radiation and immunotherapy, cyclophosphamide 200 mg/m2 was given (intravenously). Aspirin was administered orally at 300 mg daily for four cycles, commencing on cycle 1 day 1.

cDNA synthesis used a TRAV/TRBV-specific primer set for both chains. It was with a constant-region primer and a V-primer adapter that TCRs were amplified over approximately 20 PCR cycles. The isolated mRNA underwent amplification through in vitro transcription. TCRdb processed the reads anew with MiXCR; each CDR3 protein has one entry. The table records some 94,000 distinct CDR3 sequences, roughly 19% of them present only once. Specified time point: after trial treatment. Regarding treatment: LDRT plus nivolumab, ipilimumab, low-dose cyclophosphamide and aspirin (RACIN trial). CDR1 MNHEY and CDR2 SVGAGI come from the germline V gene. CDR3 length equals 13 residues. Between the trimmed V and J ends, which lost 5 bases and 6 bases, there was a span of 11 bases. This clonotype was detected a few times.

Sequencing was performed on PBMCs, taken after low-dose radiotherapy plus immunotherapy. This clonotype was obtained from a female donor with ovarian cancer. The chain has TRBV6-5 and TRBJ1-5; D remains ambiguous. The CDR3 bases are TGTGCCAGCAGTAGCCGGGCGGGTCAGCCCCAGCATTTT. The encoded protein is CASSSRAGQPQHF.